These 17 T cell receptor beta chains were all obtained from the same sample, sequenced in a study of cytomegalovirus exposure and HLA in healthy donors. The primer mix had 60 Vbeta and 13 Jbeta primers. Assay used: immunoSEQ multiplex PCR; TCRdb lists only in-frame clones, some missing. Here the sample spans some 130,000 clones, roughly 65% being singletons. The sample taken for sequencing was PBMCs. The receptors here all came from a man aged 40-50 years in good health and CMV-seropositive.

The CDR3 DNA reads TGTGCCAGCAGGGAAGGACAGCCGAATCAGCCCCAGCATTTT. As protein: CASREGQPNQPQHF. The chain couples TRBV28 to TRBJ1-5; TRBD1 might be the D (6 bases). Germline V gene sequence: CDR1 MDHEN, CDR2 SYDVKM. The ends were cut back, 6 bases at V and 4 bases at J, with 13 bases in the middle. This CDR3 spans 14 amino acids.

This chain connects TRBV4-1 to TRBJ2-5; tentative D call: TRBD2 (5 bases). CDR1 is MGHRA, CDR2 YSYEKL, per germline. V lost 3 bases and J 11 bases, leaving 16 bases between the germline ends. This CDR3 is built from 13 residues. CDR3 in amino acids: CASSQTRGLEQYF. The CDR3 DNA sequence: TGCGCCAGCAGCCAGACCCGAGGGCTTGAGCAGTACTTC.

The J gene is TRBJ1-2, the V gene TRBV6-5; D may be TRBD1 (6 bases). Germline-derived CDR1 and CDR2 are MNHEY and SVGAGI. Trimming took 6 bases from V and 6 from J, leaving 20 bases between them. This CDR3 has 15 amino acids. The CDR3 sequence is CASSPQGLELNGYTF. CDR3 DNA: TGTGCCAGCAGCCCCCAGGGGCTAGAATTGAATGGCTACACCTTC.

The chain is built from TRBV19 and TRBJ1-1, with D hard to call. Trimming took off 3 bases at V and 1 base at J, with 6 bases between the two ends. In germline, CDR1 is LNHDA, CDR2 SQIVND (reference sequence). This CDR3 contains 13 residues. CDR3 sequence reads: CASSIQENTEAFF. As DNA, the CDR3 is TGTGCCAGTAGTATCCAGGAGAACACTGAAGCTTTCTTT.

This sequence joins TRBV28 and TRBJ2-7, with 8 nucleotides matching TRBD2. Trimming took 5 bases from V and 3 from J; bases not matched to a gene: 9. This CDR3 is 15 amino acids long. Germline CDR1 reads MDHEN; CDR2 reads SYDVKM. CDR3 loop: CASSGGLGSLYEQYF. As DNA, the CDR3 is TGTGCCAGCAGTGGGGGACTAGGGTCCCTCTACGAGCAGTACTTC.

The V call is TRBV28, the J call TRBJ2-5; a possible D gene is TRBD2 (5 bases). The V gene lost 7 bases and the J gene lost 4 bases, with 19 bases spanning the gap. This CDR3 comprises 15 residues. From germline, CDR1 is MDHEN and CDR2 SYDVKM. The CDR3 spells CASTTRTAIRETQYF. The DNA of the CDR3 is TGTGCCAGCACTACGCGGACTGCGATCCGAGAGACCCAGTACTTC.

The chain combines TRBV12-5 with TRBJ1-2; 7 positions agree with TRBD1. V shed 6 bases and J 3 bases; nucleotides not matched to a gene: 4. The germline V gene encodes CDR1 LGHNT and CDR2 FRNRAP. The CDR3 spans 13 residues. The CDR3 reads CASGLDRDYGYTF. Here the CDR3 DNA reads TGTGCTAGTGGCCTTGACAGGGACTATGGCTACACCTTC. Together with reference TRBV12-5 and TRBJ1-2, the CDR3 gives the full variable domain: DARVTQTPRHKVTEMGQEVTMRCQPILGHNTVFWYRQTMMQGLELLAYFRNRAPLDDSGMPKDRFSAEMPDATLATLKIQPSEPRDSAVYFCASGLDRDYGYTFGSGTRLTVV.

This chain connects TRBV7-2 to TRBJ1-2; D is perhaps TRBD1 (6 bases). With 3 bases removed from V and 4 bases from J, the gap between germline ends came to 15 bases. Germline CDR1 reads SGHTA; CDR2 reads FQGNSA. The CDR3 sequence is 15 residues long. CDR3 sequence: CASSFGTPKGYGYTF. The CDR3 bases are TGTGCCAGCAGCTTCGGGACACCCAAGGGCTATGGCTACACCTTC.

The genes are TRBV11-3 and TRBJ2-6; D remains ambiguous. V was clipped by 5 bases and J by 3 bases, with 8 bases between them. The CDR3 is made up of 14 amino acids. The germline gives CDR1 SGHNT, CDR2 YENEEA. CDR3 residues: CASSPGGGANVLTF. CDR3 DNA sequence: TGTGCCAGCAGCCCCGGCGGTGGGGCCAACGTCCTGACTTTC.

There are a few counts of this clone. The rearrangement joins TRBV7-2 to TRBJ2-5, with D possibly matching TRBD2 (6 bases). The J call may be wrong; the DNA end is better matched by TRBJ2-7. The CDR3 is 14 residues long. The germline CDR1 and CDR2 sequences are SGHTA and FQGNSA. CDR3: CASSLSASVDEQYF. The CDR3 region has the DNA TGTGCCAGCAGCTTATCGGCTAGCGTGGACGAGCAGTACTTC.

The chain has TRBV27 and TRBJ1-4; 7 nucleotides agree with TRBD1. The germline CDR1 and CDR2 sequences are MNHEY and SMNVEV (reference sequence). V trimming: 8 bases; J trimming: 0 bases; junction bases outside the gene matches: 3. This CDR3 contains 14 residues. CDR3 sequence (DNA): TGTGCCAGCTGCGGGACAGCAACTAATGAAAAACTGTTTTTT. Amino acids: CASCGTATNEKLFF. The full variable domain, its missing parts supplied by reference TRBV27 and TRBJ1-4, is EAQVTQNPRYLITVTGKKLTVTCSQNMNHEYMSWYRQDPGLGLRQIYYSMNVEVTDKGDVPEGYKVSRKEKRNFPLILESPSPNQTSLYFCASCGTATNEKLFFGSGTQLSVL.

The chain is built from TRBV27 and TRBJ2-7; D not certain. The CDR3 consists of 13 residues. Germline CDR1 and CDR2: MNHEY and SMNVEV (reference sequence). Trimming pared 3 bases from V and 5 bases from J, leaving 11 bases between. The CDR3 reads CASSLRISHEQYF. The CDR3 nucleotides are TGTGCCAGCAGTTTGAGGATTTCGCACGAGCAGTACTTC.

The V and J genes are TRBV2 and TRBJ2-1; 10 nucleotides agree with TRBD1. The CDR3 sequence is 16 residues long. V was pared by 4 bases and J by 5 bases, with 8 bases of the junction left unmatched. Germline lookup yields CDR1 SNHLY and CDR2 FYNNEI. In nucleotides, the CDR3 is TGTGCCAGCAGTGCAACGAGACAGGGGGCAAACAATGAGCAGTTCTTC. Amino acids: CASSATRQGANNEQFF.

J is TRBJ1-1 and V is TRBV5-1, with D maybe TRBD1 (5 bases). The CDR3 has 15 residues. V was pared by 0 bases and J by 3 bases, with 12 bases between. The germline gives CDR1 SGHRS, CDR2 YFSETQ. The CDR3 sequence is CASSLAPGMDTEAFF. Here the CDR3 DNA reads TGCGCCAGCAGCTTGGCCCCAGGGATGGACACTGAAGCTTTCTTT. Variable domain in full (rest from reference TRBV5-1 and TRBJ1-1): KAGVTQTPRYLIKTRGQQVTLSCSPISGHRSVSWYQQTPGQGLQFLFEYFSETQRNKGNFPGRFSGRQFSNSRSEMNVSTLELGDSALYLCASSLAPGMDTEAFFGQGTRLTVV.

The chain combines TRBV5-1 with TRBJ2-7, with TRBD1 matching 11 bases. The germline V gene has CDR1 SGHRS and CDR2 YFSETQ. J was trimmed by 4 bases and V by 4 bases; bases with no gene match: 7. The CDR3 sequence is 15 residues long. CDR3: CASSTGQGAIYEQYF. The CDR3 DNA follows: TGCGCCAGCAGCACCGGACAGGGGGCAATTTACGAGCAGTACTTC.

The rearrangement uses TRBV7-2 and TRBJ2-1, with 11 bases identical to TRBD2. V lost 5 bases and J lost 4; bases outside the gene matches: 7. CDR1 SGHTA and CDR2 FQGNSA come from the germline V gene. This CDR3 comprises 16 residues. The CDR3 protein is CASSLYSGGEYNEQFF. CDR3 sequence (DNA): TGTGCCAGCAGCCTATATAGCGGGGGGGAATACAATGAGCAGTTCTTC.

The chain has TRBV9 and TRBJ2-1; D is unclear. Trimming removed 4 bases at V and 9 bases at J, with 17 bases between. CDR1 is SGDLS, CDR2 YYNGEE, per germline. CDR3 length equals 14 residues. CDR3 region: CASSPQVASAEQFF. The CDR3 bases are TGTGCCAGCAGCCCCCAGGTGGCCTCGGCTGAGCAGTTCTTC. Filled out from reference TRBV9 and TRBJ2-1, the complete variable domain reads DSGVTQTPKHLITATGQRVTLRCSPRSGDLSVYWYQQSLDQGLQFLIQYYNGEERAKGNILERFSAQQFPDLHSELNLSSLELGDSALYFCASSPQVASAEQFFGPGTRLTVL.